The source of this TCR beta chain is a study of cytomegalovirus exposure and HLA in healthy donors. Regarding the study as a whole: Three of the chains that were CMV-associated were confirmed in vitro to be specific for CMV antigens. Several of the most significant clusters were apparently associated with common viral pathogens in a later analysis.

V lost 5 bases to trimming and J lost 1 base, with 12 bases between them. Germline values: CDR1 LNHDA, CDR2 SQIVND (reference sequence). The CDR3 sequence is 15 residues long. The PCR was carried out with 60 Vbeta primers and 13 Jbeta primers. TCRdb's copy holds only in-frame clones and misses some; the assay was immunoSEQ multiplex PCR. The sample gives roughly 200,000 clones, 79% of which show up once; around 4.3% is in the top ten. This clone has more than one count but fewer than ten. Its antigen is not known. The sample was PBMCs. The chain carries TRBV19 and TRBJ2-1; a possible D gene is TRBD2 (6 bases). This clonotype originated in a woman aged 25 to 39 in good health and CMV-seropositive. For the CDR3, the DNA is TGTGCCAGTAGTGGAGGGGCGATTTCCTACAATGAGCAGTTCTTC. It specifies CASSGGAISYNEQFF.